Each of the 25 T cell receptor beta chains below was sequenced from the same sample in a study of cytomegalovirus exposure and HLA in healthy donors. A multiplex PCR was run with 60 Vbeta primers and 13 Jbeta primers. Data came from immunoSEQ multiplex PCR; TCRdb stores just in-frame clones and leaves some out. Of over 150,000 clones listed, more than 75% were seen once; the top ten hold roughly 0.2%. Specimen: PBMCs. The receptors come from a girl in the first two years of life in good health and CMV-seronegative.

The chain recombines TRBV6-1 with TRBJ2-7, with D possibly TRBD2 on 5 matching bases. V lost 1 base and J 3 bases, leaving 16 bases between the germline ends. CDR3 length: 16 residues. Germline CDR1 MNHNS, CDR2 SASEGT. The CDR3 is CASSEDGPGLSYEQYF. As DNA, the CDR3 is TGTGCCAGCAGTGAAGATGGGCCGGGATTAAGCTACGAGCAGTACTTC.

This chain uses TRBV7-2 with TRBJ1-3; unclear D gene. Germline V gene data show CDR1 as SGHTA and CDR2 as FQGNSA. CDR3 length equals 15 residues. The V end lost 6 bases, the J end lost 4 bases, and 16 bases lay between the germline ends. The CDR3 protein is CASRRDGVSGNTIYF. DNA of the CDR3: TGTGCCAGCAGGAGAGACGGGGTGTCCGGAAACACCATATATTTT.

The genes are TRBV19 and TRBJ2-7; D not resolved. The V gene's germline CDR1 is LNHDA and CDR2 SQIVND (reference sequence). This CDR3 contains 14 residues. V was cut by 2 bases and J by 1 base, with 9 bases left in between. The DNA for the CDR3 is TGTGCCAGTAGTATAAGAGACGGGTCCTACGAGCAGTACTTC. Protein sequence: CASSIRDGSYEQYF.

V usage is TRBV19 and J usage is TRBJ1-6; D might be TRBD1 (6 bases). Germline assignment: CDR1 LNHDA and CDR2 SQIVND (reference sequence). The length of the CDR3 is 14 residues. The germline V and J ends were trimmed by 1 base and 5 bases, with 6 bases remaining between them. CDR3 sequence reads: CASSIGTDNSPLHF. In nucleotides, the CDR3 is TGTGCCAGTAGTATAGGGACAGATAATTCACCCCTCCACTTT.

The chain employs TRBV15 and TRBJ1-2, with D tentatively TRBD1 (5 bases). The germline V gene has CDR1 LNHNV and CDR2 YYDKDF (reference sequence). This CDR3 is built from 14 residues. V lost 5 bases to trimming and J lost 4 bases, with 14 bases between them. CDR3 sequence: CATSSSGRSYGYTF. The CDR3 DNA is TGTGCCACCAGCTCGTCAGGGCGCTCCTATGGCTACACCTTC.

In this sample, this clone turned up once. This chain joins TRBV9 and TRBJ1-1, with a possible D match to TRBD1 (5 bases). The germline V gene has CDR1 SGDLS and CDR2 YYNGEE. The ends were cut back, 0 bases at V and 2 bases at J, with 11 bases in the middle. This CDR3 comprises 15 residues. The CDR3 bases are TGTGCCAGCAGCGTAGAGGCCAGGGAAAACACTGAAGCTTTCTTT. Translating it yields CASSVEARENTEAFF.

The chain employs TRBV7-9 and TRBJ2-7; tentatively, D is TRBD2 (6 bases). Trimming left V 8 bases short and J 7 bases short, with 15 bases between. Germline lookup yields CDR1 SEHNR and CDR2 FQNEAQ (reference sequence). The CDR3 runs to 12 residues. DNA of the CDR3: TGTGCCAGCGGGAGGAGGGCTTTGGAGCAGTACTTC. The encoded protein is CASGRRALEQYF.

This clone has only a few counts. The chain combines TRBV5-4 with TRBJ1-2; tentative D call: TRBD1 (5 bases). V was pared by 3 bases and J by 4 bases, with 13 bases between. Germline CDR1 reads SGHNT; CDR2 reads YYREEE (reference sequence). The CDR3 runs to 14 residues. The CDR3 protein is CASSWGDGFYGYTF. The CDR3 DNA reads as TGTGCCAGCAGCTGGGGGGACGGATTCTATGGCTACACCTTC.

V is TRBV6-6 and J is TRBJ2-2; 7 bases align to TRBD2. The germline V gene has CDR1 MNHNY and CDR2 SVGAGI (reference sequence). J was trimmed by 6 bases and V by 2 bases; bases with no gene match: 9. The CDR3 runs to 16 residues. The CDR3 sequence: CASSYPGLGGAGELFF. As DNA, the CDR3 is TGTGCCAGCAGTTACCCTGGACTGGGGGGGGCCGGGGAGCTGTTTTTT.

The CDR3 region is CASSPPGQANTGELFF. Written as DNA, the CDR3 is TGTGCCAGCAGCCCACCGGGACAGGCGAACACCGGGGAGCTGTTTTTT. This chain connects TRBV4-2 to TRBJ2-2; TRBD1 aligns across 8 bases. V lost 4 bases and J lost 0; bases outside the gene matches: 4. From germline, CDR1 is LGHNA and CDR2 YNFKEQ. This CDR3 comprises 16 residues.

The chain is built from TRBV30 and TRBJ2-7; the match to TRBD1 covers 7 bases. This CDR3 region has 13 residues. Trimming at V came to 8 bases and at J to 2 bases, leaving 9 bases not matched to a gene. Germline values: CDR1 GTSNPN, CDR2 SVGIG (reference sequence). The CDR3 here is CARPGTETYEQYF. The CDR3 DNA is TGTGCCCGTCCCGGGACAGAAACCTACGAGCAGTACTTC.

The CDR3 DNA follows: TGTGCCAGCAGTCCCGTGACAGGGGTGAACACTGAAGCTTTCTTT. This translates into CASSPVTGVNTEAFF. This chain links TRBV27 with TRBJ1-1, with 8 bases matching TRBD1. The CDR3 spans 15 residues. V dropped 5 bases and J dropped 0; count of bases not matched to a gene: 5. Germline V lookup: CDR1 MNHEY, CDR2 SMNVEV (reference sequence).

The sample holds a few counts of this clone. The chain is built from TRBV4-3 and TRBJ2-1; TRBD2 matches 8 bases. This CDR3 spans 14 amino acids. V was clipped by 1 base and J by 7 bases; unmatched bases: 3. Germline V gene lookup returns CDR1 LGHNA and CDR2 YSLEER. The CDR3 DNA is TGCGCCAGCAGCCAAGGGACTAGCAGGAATGAGCAGTTCTTC. Amino acid sequence: CASSQGTSRNEQFF.

This chain joins TRBV11-2 and TRBJ2-7, with a weak D call TRBD2 (5 bases). CDR3 length: 14 amino acids. Germline CDR1 reads SGHAT; CDR2 reads FQNNGV. The germline V and J ends were trimmed by 1 base and 4 bases, with 11 bases remaining between them. The CDR3 region has the DNA TGTGCCAGCAGCTTAGGGCTAGGAGGATACGAGCAGTACTTC. This encodes CASSLGLGGYEQYF.

Worth noting for this clone: Germline and junction disagree at one end, which may indicate a read error. The chain links TRBV7-7 to TRBJ2-1; TRBD2 is a possible D gene (7 bases). Per the germline V gene, CDR1 is SSHAT and CDR2 is FNYEAQ (reference sequence). The CDR3 loop spans 14 amino acids. CDR3 amino acids: CASSLEGGYNEQFF. DNA for the CDR3: TGTGCTAGCAGCTTAGAGGGGGGGTACAATGAGCAGTTCTTC.

This clone was observed once. The J gene is TRBJ1-2, the V gene TRBV7-9; D is uncertain. Per the germline V gene, CDR1 is SEHNR and CDR2 is FQNEAQ (reference sequence). The germline V and J ends were trimmed by 2 bases and 5 bases, with 9 bases remaining between them. The CDR3 is 13 amino acids. CDR3 loop: CASSLFSPYGYTF. The CDR3 DNA follows: TGTGCCAGCAGCTTATTTTCCCCGTATGGCTACACCTTC.

This rearrangement joins TRBV30 to TRBJ1-1, with D unresolved. The ends were cut back, 8 bases at V and 2 bases at J, with 9 bases in the middle. Germline CDR1 is GTSNPN and CDR2 is SVGIG (reference sequence). The length of the CDR3 is 11 residues. CDR3 sequence: CAGNFNTEAFF. In nucleotides, the CDR3 is TGTGCCGGGAACTTTAACACTGAAGCTTTCTTT.

The chain carries TRBV11-2 and TRBJ1-1; 8 bases align to TRBD1. There are 15 residues in the CDR3. Germline CDR1 reads SGHAT; CDR2 reads FQNNGV. Trimming at V came to 6 bases and at J to 2 bases, leaving 8 bases not matched to a gene. CDR3 sequence reads: CASSYRQGTNTEAFF. The CDR3 DNA follows: TGTGCCAGCAGTTATAGACAGGGGACCAACACTGAAGCTTTCTTT.

This chain uses TRBV5-1 with TRBJ2-3, with D hard to call. Germline V gene lookup returns CDR1 SGHRS and CDR2 YFSETQ. The length of the CDR3 is 16 residues. V was pared by 2 bases and J by 2 bases, with 15 bases between. This CDR3 is CASSFQVSGITDTQYF. CDR3 in DNA: TGCGCCAGCAGCTTTCAAGTGTCAGGAATCACAGATACGCAGTATTTT.

The chain recombines TRBV5-1 with TRBJ2-2, with TRBD2 as a possible D gene (5 bases). Trimming took 0 bases from V and 2 from J, leaving 14 bases between them. The CDR3 length is 17 residues. The germline gives CDR1 SGHRS, CDR2 YFSETQ. DNA of the CDR3: TGCGCCAGCAGCTTGGGGACCTCGACTATTAACACCGGGGAGCTGTTTTTT. Translated: CASSLGTSTINTGELFF.

The rearrangement joins TRBV7-2 to TRBJ1-2, with D perhaps TRBD1 (5 bases). CDR3 length: 15 amino acids. The V and J ends lost 5 bases and 4 bases respectively, with 17 bases between them. Germline CDR1 SGHTA, CDR2 FQGNSA. Here the CDR3 DNA reads TGTGCCAGCAGCGCCCAAGCCATGGGGGGCTATGGCTACACCTTC. This codes for CASSAQAMGGYGYTF. The full variable domain, with the rest looked up from reference TRBV7-2 and TRBJ1-2, is GAGVSQSPSNKVTEKGKDVELRCDPISGHTALYWYRQSLGQGLEFLIYFQGNSAPDKSGLPSDRFSAERTGGSVSTLTIQRTQQEDSAVYLCASSAQAMGGYGYTFGSGTRLTVV.

The V and J genes are TRBV27 and TRBJ2-7; TRBD1 aligns across 9 bases. The CDR3 is made up of 14 amino acids. Germline V gives CDR1 MNHEY, CDR2 SMNVEV (reference sequence). After removal of 5 bases from V and 4 bases from J, the junction contained 6 bases not matched to a gene. The CDR3, as DNA: TGTGCCAGCAGTACCCGGACAGGGGTTTACGAGCAGTACTTC. Translated: CASSTRTGVYEQYF.

The table lists this clone with a few counts. The chain links TRBV6-1 to TRBJ2-7; tentatively, D is TRBD2 (6 bases). Deletions cut 7 bases from V and 2 bases from J, with 12 bases between. The CDR3 consists of 13 residues. Germline V CDR1 and CDR2: MNHNS, SASEGT. In DNA, the CDR3 is TGTGCCAGCACAGCGGGCGGTGCCTACGAGCAGTACTTC. Translation: CASTAGGAYEQYF.

The rearrangement uses TRBV4-2 and TRBJ2-5, with D tentatively TRBD2 (7 bases). The CDR3 is 16 residues long. V dropped 0 bases and J dropped 5 bases, with 16 bases sitting between them. In germline, CDR1 is LGHNA, CDR2 YNFKEQ. CDR3 DNA: TGTGCCAGCAGCCAAGAGAAGGGGGGGAATAGGGAGACCCAGTACTTC. It encodes CASSQEKGGNRETQYF.

The rearrangement links TRBV19 to TRBJ1-2; 9 nucleotides line up with TRBD1. This CDR3 has 13 amino acids. The junction had 6 bases not matched to a gene; V was cut back by 7 bases and J by 6 bases. CDR1 and CDR2 from the germline V gene are LNHDA and SQIVND (reference sequence). For the CDR3, the DNA is TGTGCCAGTACCCCTTACAGGGGGCATGGCTACACCTTC. Translating gives CASTPYRGHGYTF.